Each of the 27 T cell receptor beta chains below was sequenced from the same sample in a study of metastatic and nonmetastatic thyroid tumors. Not a single patient had been given any form of treatment at any point before undergoing thyroid surgery. With MiXCR, TCRdb reprocessed the PCR reads. The sample consists of some 35,000 clones, about 26% of them appearing once. The specimen sequenced was blood. The receptors derive from a male donor with papillary thyroid cancer or a benign thyroid nodule (not recorded which). Some clones in this sample may be carry-over from other donors' samples.

V gene TRBV27 combines with J gene TRBJ2-5, with D unresolved. This CDR3 is built from 14 residues. Germline V gene data show CDR1 as MNHEY and CDR2 as SMNVEV (reference sequence). V lost 4 bases and J lost 2, with 11 bases in between. The CDR3 coding sequence is TGTGCCAGCAGTTCTCCGATAAGGCAAGAGACCCAGTACTTC. This translates into CASSSPIRQETQYF.

By sample fraction, this clone is medium-sized (0.01 to 0.1%). The rearrangement uses TRBV28 and TRBJ1-2, with a weak D call TRBD1 (6 bases). Germline CDR1 and CDR2: MDHEN and SYDVKM. The germline V and J ends were trimmed by 5 bases and 0 bases, with 13 bases remaining between them. The CDR3 loop spans 15 amino acids. The CDR3 reads CASSRGQPANYGYTF. The CDR3 coding sequence is TGTGCCAGCAGTCGAGGACAGCCAGCTAACTATGGCTACACCTTC.

This clone was detected a few times. V gene TRBV18 combines with J gene TRBJ2-7, with 7 bases that match TRBD2. The junction had 8 bases not matched to a gene; V was cut back by 2 bases and J by 1 base. Germline lookup yields CDR1 KGHSH and CDR2 LQKENI. The CDR3 spans 16 residues. Here the CDR3 DNA reads TGTGCCAGCTCACCAAGAGGGAGCGGGGAGTCCTACGAGCAGTACTTC. Translated: CASSPRGSGESYEQYF.

This clone was observed a single time. V gene TRBV15 combines with J gene TRBJ2-5, with a weak D call TRBD1 (6 bases). Germline V gene data show CDR1 as LNHNV and CDR2 as YYDKDF (reference sequence). This CDR3 comprises 14 residues. The V and J ends lost 3 bases and 3 bases respectively, with 11 bases between them. CDR3 amino acids: CATSSHDRKETQYF. The CDR3 region has the DNA TGTGCCACCAGCAGCCATGACAGGAAAGAGACCCAGTACTTC.

In nucleotides, the CDR3 is TGTGCCAGCTCACCATCCCGGGAAACAGACACTGAAGCTTTCTTT. This sequence encodes CASSPSRETDTEAFF. The chain carries TRBV18 and TRBJ1-1; D gene unclear. Trimming left V 2 bases short and J 3 bases short, with 13 bases between. From germline, CDR1 is KGHSH and CDR2 LQKENI. This CDR3 is 15 amino acids long.

There are a few counts of this clone. The chain employs TRBV20-1 and TRBJ1-1; D possibly corresponds to TRBD1 (5 bases). V was shortened by 5 bases and J by 0 bases, with 10 bases between the two germline ends. CDR1 and CDR2 (germline): DFQATT, SNEGSKA (reference sequence). The CDR3 is made up of 13 amino acids. CDR3 coding DNA: TGCAGTGCTTGGGACCTTCTGAACACTGAAGCTTTCTTT. Its protein is CSAWDLLNTEAFF.

This clone was seen ten or more times. This chain joins TRBV19 and TRBJ1-5, with D maybe TRBD1 (6 bases). This CDR3 region has 13 residues. The germline V gene encodes CDR1 LNHDA and CDR2 SQIVND (reference sequence). Trimming stripped 5 bases from V and 4 bases from J, with 9 bases between. Written as DNA, the CDR3 is TGTGCCAGTAGTTACAGGGAAAATCAGCCCCAGCATTTT. Residues: CASSYRENQPQHF. The whole variable domain, remainder taken from reference TRBV19 and TRBJ1-5, is DGGITQSPKYLFRKEGQNVTLSCEQNLNHDAMYWYRQDPGQGLRLIYYSQIVNDFQKGDIAEGYSVSREKKESFPLTVTSAQKNPTAFYLCASSYRENQPQHFGDGTRLSIL.

V is TRBV7-2 and J is TRBJ2-7; 7 bases agree with TRBD1. The germline V gene has CDR1 SGHTA and CDR2 FQGNSA. V lost 1 base and J lost 3; bases outside the gene matches: 6. This CDR3 region has 15 residues. The CDR3 coding sequence is TGTGCCAGCAGCTTAGTAGCGCCAGGGGGCTACGAGCAGTACTTC. It codes for CASSLVAPGGYEQYF. The complete variable domain, with remaining parts taken from reference TRBV7-2 and TRBJ2-7, reads GAGVSQSPSNKVTEKGKDVELRCDPISGHTALYWYRQSLGQGLEFLIYFQGNSAPDKSGLPSDRFSAERTGGSVSTLTIQRTQQEDSAVYLCASSLVAPGGYEQYFGPGTRLTVT.

This clone was observed at least ten times. V and J are TRBV20-1 and TRBJ2-1; TRBD2 agrees at 9 bases. After removal of 5 bases from V and 6 bases from J, the junction contained 11 bases not matched to a gene. CDR1 is DFQATT, CDR2 SNEGSKA, per germline (reference sequence). There are 15 residues in the CDR3. CDR3 protein: CSARRAGGVFNEQFF. In DNA form, the CDR3 reads TGCAGTGCTCGGAGAGCGGGAGGAGTGTTCAATGAGCAGTTCTTC.

This clone was seen a few times. V is TRBV7-3 and J is TRBJ1-2; TRBD1 agrees at 7 bases. There are 15 residues in the CDR3. Germline CDR1 SGHTA, CDR2 FQGTGA. J was trimmed by 2 bases and V by 1 base; bases with no gene match: 4. CDR3 nucleotides: TGTGCCAGCAGCTTAAGGCAGGGGGAGAACTATGGCTACACCTTC. Translated: CASSLRQGENYGYTF.

The chain combines TRBV6-2 or TRBV6-3 with TRBJ2-1; 8 nucleotides align to TRBD1. The CDR3 is 14 amino acids. Germline V gene lookup returns CDR1 MNHEY and CDR2 SVGEGT. The V gene end was trimmed by 8 bases and the J gene end by 9 bases; junction bases not matched to a gene: 12. DNA of the CDR3: TGTGCCAGCGACAGGGGCGGCTCCTCACTTGAGCAGTTCTTC. Amino acids: CASDRGGSSLEQFF.

This clone was counted between two and nine times. The J gene is TRBJ1-5, the V gene TRBV11-2, with 8 bases aligning to TRBD1. After removal of 5 bases from V and 6 bases from J, the junction contained 3 bases not matched to a gene. CDR3 length: 13 residues. CDR1 is SGHAT and CDR2 is FQNNGV in the germline V gene. The DNA of the CDR3 is TGTGCCAGCAGCCAAGGGACAGGTCAGCCCCAGCATTTT. Translation: CASSQGTGQPQHF. Drawing the rest from reference TRBV11-2 and TRBJ1-5, the complete variable domain is EAGVAQSPRYKIIEKRQSVAFWCNPISGHATLYWYQQILGQGPKLLIQFQNNGVVDDSQLPKDRFSAERLKGVDSTLKIQPAKLEDSAVYLCASSQGTGQPQHFGDGTRLSIL.

This clone ranks as medium-sized (0.01 to 0.1%). The chain links TRBV6-1 to TRBJ2-7; TRBD1 matches at 10 bases. Germline V gene sequence: CDR1 MNHNS, CDR2 SASEGT. This CDR3 comprises 14 residues. V dropped 8 bases and J dropped 1; count of bases not matched to a gene: 5. The CDR3 coding sequence is TGTGCCAGCGGGGAGGACAGGGGGTCCTACGAGCAGTACTTC. It translates to CASGEDRGSYEQYF.

V and J are TRBV20-1 and TRBJ2-7, with 8 bases lining up with TRBD2. The V and J ends lost 5 bases and 5 bases, in that order; junction bases with no gene match: 14. CDR3 length: 15 amino acids. CDR1 is DFQATT and CDR2 is SNEGSKA in the germline V gene (reference sequence). The CDR3 loop reads CSAHLMGGRMHEQYF. In nucleotides, the CDR3 is TGCAGTGCTCACCTCATGGGCGGGAGGATGCACGAGCAGTACTTC.

This clone was recorded at least ten times. The gene calls are TRBV28 and TRBJ1-5, with a tentative D call TRBD1 (6 bases). Germline V CDR1 and CDR2: MDHEN, SYDVKM. The V and J ends lost 2 bases and 0 bases respectively, with 11 bases between them. This CDR3 is built from 16 residues. The CDR3 DNA follows: TGTGCCAGCAGTTTAGGGGGGGCTGATAGCAATCAGCCCCAGCATTTT. It translates to CASSLGGADSNQPQHF.

This clone occurred many times. CDR3: CASSLSPSGGSTGELFF. CDR3 DNA sequence: TGCGCCAGCAGCTTGAGCCCTAGCGGGGGGTCGACCGGGGAGCTGTTTTTT. V gene TRBV5-1 combines with J gene TRBJ2-2; 11 bases map to TRBD2. This CDR3 spans 17 amino acids. V shed 1 base, J shed 5 bases, and the junction held 7 bases outside the gene matches. Germline assignment: CDR1 SGHRS and CDR2 YFSETQ.

The chain employs TRBV20-1 and TRBJ2-5, with D perhaps being TRBD1 or TRBD2 (6 bases each). This CDR3 contains 14 residues. Trimming took 3 bases from V and 5 from J, leaving 16 bases between them. Germline V gene data show CDR1 as DFQATT and CDR2 as SNEGSKA (reference sequence). This CDR3 reads CSARPGGGRETQYF. Here the CDR3 DNA reads TGCAGTGCTAGGCCCGGGGGCGGTAGGGAGACCCAGTACTTC.

V gene TRBV5-1 combines with J gene TRBJ2-4; 7 bases agree with TRBD1. Germline V gene sequence: CDR1 SGHRS, CDR2 YFSETQ. This CDR3 has 16 residues. V lost 0 bases to trimming and J lost 8 bases; unmatched junction nucleotides: 11. The CDR3 bases are TGCGCCAGCAGCTTGGGTACGACAGGGAGAGCGCACATTCAGTACTTC. This gives the protein CASSLGTTGRAHIQYF.

The J gene is TRBJ1-5, the V gene TRBV20-1; 8 bases fit TRBD1. J gave up 6 bases and V 4 bases, and 5 bases lay outside the gene matches. Germline V lookup: CDR1 DFQATT, CDR2 SNEGSKA (reference sequence). The CDR3 runs to 13 residues. The CDR3 nucleotides are TGCAGTGCTACGACAGGGGTAGGTCAGCCCCAGCATTTT. As protein: CSATTGVGQPQHF.

The chain carries TRBV11-3 and TRBJ2-7; a possible D gene is TRBD2 (5 bases). Deletions cut 1 base from V and 5 bases from J, with 12 bases between. This CDR3 region has 14 residues. The germline gives CDR1 SGHNT, CDR2 YENEEA. CDR3 bases: TGTGCCAGCAGCTTAGGAGGGAATCAAGACGAGCAGTACTTC. Its translation: CASSLGGNQDEQYF.

This clone has a count of ten or more. The chain recombines TRBV10-1 with TRBJ2-2; weak D call: TRBD1 (6 bases). V was shortened by 4 bases and J by 6 bases, with 15 bases between the two germline ends. From germline, CDR1 is WNHNN and CDR2 SYGVQD (reference sequence). CDR3 length: 15 residues. The CDR3 DNA sequence: TGCGCCAGCAGTGGCCCAGGGGAGAAGCCCGGGGAGCTGTTTTTT. Its translation: CASSGPGEKPGELFF.

The chain carries TRBV12-3 or TRBV12-4 and TRBJ1-3; D possibly corresponds to TRBD1 (5 bases). The CDR3 is made up of 13 amino acids. V was pared by 3 bases and J by 6 bases, with 9 bases between. CDR3 protein: CASSFGGKNTIYF. For the CDR3, the DNA is TGTGCCAGCAGTTTCGGGGGGAAAAACACCATATATTTT.

This chain joins TRBV6-2 or TRBV6-3 and TRBJ2-3, with TRBD1 matching 9 bases. This CDR3 region has 15 residues. Unmatched junction bases numbered 7, after V lost 6 bases and J lost 3 bases. Germline CDR1 and CDR2: MNHEY and SVGEGT. The CDR3 DNA is TGTGCCAGCAGGCCGGGACAGGGTGAAACAGATACGCAGTATTTT. Translating it yields CASRPGQGETDTQYF.

By frequency in the sample, this clone is medium-sized. The V and J genes are TRBV20-1 and TRBJ2-5, with TRBD2 identical over 9 bases. Looked up from germline, CDR1 is DFQATT and CDR2 is SNEGSKA (reference sequence). This CDR3 contains 15 residues. V was pared by 2 bases and J by 4 bases, with 8 bases of the junction left unmatched. In nucleotides, the CDR3 is TGCAGTGCTAGACGCGGGAGGGTATTTATAGAGACCCAGTACTTC. This translates into CSARRGRVFIETQYF.

This clone has a count of ten or more. V is TRBV3-1 and J is TRBJ2-1, with D uncertain. V gave up 0 bases and J gave up 6 bases, with 15 bases separating them. This CDR3 spans 16 amino acids. The germline V gene encodes CDR1 LGHDT and CDR2 YNNKEL (reference sequence). CDR3 DNA sequence: TGTGCCAGCAGCCAAGAGTCGACTCAGAGGATCAATGAGCAGTTCTTC. This sequence encodes CASSQESTQRINEQFF.

Notes on this clone: Other DNA variants within this sample encode the same CDR3. The chain combines TRBV4-1 with TRBJ2-7; 7 bases map to TRBD2. The J segment lost 2 bases and the V segment lost 2 bases, leaving 9 bases of the junction unmatched. The CDR3 loop spans 16 amino acids. Per the germline V gene, CDR1 is MGHRA and CDR2 is YSYEKL. As DNA, the CDR3 is TGCGCCAGCAGCCAAAGTAACCGGGCGGGGGCCTACGAGCAGTACTTC. Its translation is CASSQSNRAGAYEQYF.

This clone was recorded at least ten times. The sample contains more than one DNA sequence encoding this CDR3. V usage is TRBV6-5 and J usage is TRBJ2-7; the D is unclear. Germline lookup yields CDR1 MNHEY and CDR2 SVGAGI. The CDR3 length is 13 residues. Trimming took off 2 bases at V and 3 bases at J, with 8 bases between the two ends. This chain's CDR3 is CASSYGLNYEQYF. The CDR3 DNA is TGTGCCAGCAGTTACGGTTTAAACTACGAGCAGTACTTC.